The 23 T cell receptor beta chains below all came from one sample that was sequenced in a study of CD8 T cells in ankylosing spondylitis. Whole-study results and caveats: Within ankylosing spondylitis blood, a TCR beta motif made up of roughly eight highly homologous variants appeared to be characteristic.

For these receptors, no antigen is known. In TCRdb, the 5' RACE reads were re-called with MiXCR into one record per CDR3 protein. The sample has under 950,000 distinct CDR3 sequences, around 19% seen once; the top ten hold roughly a fifth. The sample taken for sequencing was blood, either unsorted or a sorted T cell fraction (not recorded which). Every receptor here comes from a male donor with ankylosing spondylitis.

This clonotype was counted a few times. The V and J genes are TRBV7-2 and TRBJ2-3, with D tentatively TRBD1 or TRBD2 (6 bases each). V lost 5 bases, J lost 3 bases, and 15 bases lay in between. Germline-derived CDR1 and CDR2 are SGHTA and FQGNSA. The CDR3 totals 15 residues. CDR3 sequence reads: CASSLGGRETDTQYF. The DNA of the CDR3 is TGTGCCAGCAGCCTAGGGGGGCGGGAAACAGATACGCAGTATTTT.

This clonotype came up many times. The rearrangement uses TRBV20-1 and TRBJ2-2; weak D call: TRBD1 (6 bases). V lost 2 bases, J lost 1 base, and 14 bases lay in between. The CDR3 spans 16 residues. Germline lookup yields CDR1 DFQATT and CDR2 SNEGSKA (reference sequence). CDR3 region: CSARPQGFLNTGELFF. As DNA, the CDR3 is TGCAGTGCTAGACCCCAGGGGTTTCTGAACACCGGGGAGCTGTTTTTT.

The genes are TRBV12-3 or TRBV12-4 and TRBJ2-1, with D possibly TRBD2 on 6 matching bases. Between the trimmed V and J ends, which lost 7 bases and 7 bases, there was a span of 14 bases. The CDR3 loop spans 13 amino acids. The CDR3 DNA is TGTGCCAGCACCGTACGACTAGAAAATGAGCAGTTCTTC. It is translated as CASTVRLENEQFF.

This clonotype was detected ten times or more. The rearrangement joins TRBV4-3 to TRBJ2-3; no reliable D call. V was cut by 0 bases and J by 0 bases, with 10 bases left in between. CDR3 length: 16 residues. CDR1 is LGHNA, CDR2 YSLEER, per germline. In nucleotides, the CDR3 is TGCGCCAGCAGCCAAGACAGACTTTCTAGCACAGATACGCAGTATTTT. It translates to CASSQDRLSSTDTQYF.

This clonotype occurred a few times. The chain combines TRBV6-2 or TRBV6-3 with TRBJ1-5, with D perhaps matching TRBD1 (5 bases). CDR1 is MNHEY, CDR2 SVGEGT, per germline. V shed 2 bases and J shed 1 base, with 15 bases lying between them. The CDR3 spans 17 residues. The CDR3 DNA reads as TGTGCCAGCAGTTACGGGCCTTCAGGGTTGAGCAATCAGCCCCAGCATTTT. Translation: CASSYGPSGLSNQPQHF.

The chain joins TRBV27 to TRBJ2-2; D remains ambiguous. V was clipped by 2 bases and J by 7 bases, with 11 bases between them. Germline V gene sequence: CDR1 MNHEY, CDR2 SMNVEV (reference sequence). The CDR3 extends over 14 amino acids. The DNA for the CDR3 is TGTGCCAGCAGTTTACAAGGTTCTCTCGGGGAGCTGTTTTTT. Amino acids: CASSLQGSLGELFF.

This clonotype has a handful of counts. The J gene is TRBJ1-1, the V gene TRBV12-3 or TRBV12-4; D is perhaps TRBD1 (5 bases). This CDR3 is 13 amino acids long. V lost 5 bases and J 6 bases, leaving 13 bases between the germline ends. The CDR3 DNA reads TGTGCCAGCAGTGCCAGGGATTTCTCTGAAGCTTTCTTT. Protein sequence: CASSARDFSEAFF.

This clonotype has only a few counts. The J gene is TRBJ1-2, the V gene TRBV20-1; possibly TRBD1 for D (6 bases). The germline V gene encodes CDR1 DFQATT and CDR2 SNEGSKA (reference sequence). Trimming shortened V by 4 bases and J by 4 bases, and 16 bases separated the two germline ends. The CDR3 runs to 14 residues. The CDR3 loop reads CSAIATGLIYGYTF. As DNA, the CDR3 is TGCAGTGCTATTGCTACAGGGCTCATCTATGGCTACACCTTC.

This clonotype was observed a few times. This chain connects TRBV5-5 to TRBJ1-5; D remains ambiguous. This CDR3 has 13 amino acids. CDR1 and CDR2 from the germline V gene are SGHKS and YYEKEE (reference sequence). V was trimmed by 4 bases and J by 7 bases, leaving 12 bases between them. In DNA, the CDR3 is TGTGCCAGCAGCCCCCATCCAGACCAGCCCCAGCATTTT. This translates into CASSPHPDQPQHF.

The DNA of the CDR3 is TGTGCCAGCAGCGCGACCGGGACAAAAAGCACAGATACGCAGTATTTT. Amino acids: CASSATGTKSTDTQYF. V usage is TRBV9 and J usage is TRBJ2-3, with D possibly TRBD1 on 6 matching bases. V was shortened by 3 bases and J by 0 bases, with 14 bases between the two germline ends. Looked up from germline, CDR1 is SGDLS and CDR2 is YYNGEE. CDR3 length: 16 amino acids. The full variable domain, with the rest looked up from reference TRBV9 and TRBJ2-3, is DSGVTQTPKHLITATGQRVTLRCSPRSGDLSVYWYQQSLDQGLQFLIQYYNGEERAKGNILERFSAQQFPDLHSELNLSSLELGDSALYFCASSATGTKSTDTQYFGPGTRLTVL.

The CDR3 sequence: CASSLITSGNTGELFF. CDR3 sequence (DNA): TGTGCCAGCAGCTTAATTACTAGCGGGAACACCGGGGAGCTGTTTTTT. This chain uses TRBV7-9 with TRBJ2-2; 8 positions match TRBD2. Trimming cost V 2 bases and J 1 base; bases outside gene matches: 3. This CDR3 is 16 amino acids long. Germline lookup yields CDR1 SEHNR and CDR2 FQNEAQ (reference sequence).

This clonotype was observed at least ten times. The chain recombines TRBV4-1 with TRBJ2-1; D is unresolved. CDR1 MGHRA and CDR2 YSYEKL come from the germline V gene. The CDR3 consists of 14 residues. Trimming took 0 bases from V and 9 from J, leaving 12 bases between them. CDR3 coding DNA: TGCGCCAGCAGCCAAGAGGGTACTCCGGGTGAGCAGTTCTTC. Translated: CASSQEGTPGEQFF.

This clonotype occurred a few times. J is TRBJ2-2 and V is TRBV6-2 or TRBV6-3; the D is unclear. The CDR3 has 13 amino acids. Trimming pared 8 bases from V and 1 base from J, leaving 8 bases between. The germline gives CDR1 MNHEY, CDR2 SVGEGT. As DNA, the CDR3 is TGTGCCAGCTTATCAGGGAACACCGGGGAGCTGTTTTTT. It specifies CASLSGNTGELFF.

The gene calls are TRBV2 and TRBJ2-2; D ambiguous. This CDR3 contains 14 residues. Looked up from germline, CDR1 is SNHLY and CDR2 is FYNNEI. Trimming pared 6 bases from V and 2 bases from J, leaving 10 bases between. CDR3 nucleotide sequence: TGTGCCAGCAGCGGGCTAGATAACACCGGGGAGCTGTTTTTT. This translates into CASSGLDNTGELFF.

This clonotype has at least ten counts. This chain joins TRBV29-1 and TRBJ1-2, with 7 bases aligning to TRBD1. CDR1 is SQVTM and CDR2 is ANQGSEA in the germline V gene. The CDR3 length is 14 residues. V lost 6 bases to trimming and J lost 6 bases; unmatched junction nucleotides: 13. The CDR3 DNA follows: TGCAGCGTAGAACCGGGACAGATTTTTAATGGCTACACCTTC. Its protein is CSVEPGQIFNGYTF.

This clonotype was counted only a few times. The chain recombines TRBV3-1 with TRBJ2-4, with D maybe TRBD1 (6 bases). This CDR3 spans 14 amino acids. V lost 10 bases, J lost 1 base, and 14 bases lay in between. The germline CDR1 and CDR2 sequences are LGHDT and YNNKEL (reference sequence). CDR3 amino acids: CATQGPAAKNIQYF. CDR3 nucleotide sequence: TGTGCCACCCAGGGGCCGGCGGCCAAAAACATTCAGTACTTC.

With regard to this clonotype: Germline and junction disagree at one end, which may indicate a read error. This chain uses TRBV2 with TRBJ1-4; D is perhaps TRBD1 (6 bases). This CDR3 contains 11 residues. From germline, CDR1 is SNHLY and CDR2 FYNNEI. The CDR3 nucleotides are TGTGCCAGCTGTGACAGGCTCCCTTTGTTTTTT. Protein product: CASCDRLPLFF.

The table lists this clonotype with many counts. The V gene is TRBV4-3, the J gene TRBJ2-7; D is ambiguous. Germline CDR1 reads LGHNA; CDR2 reads YSLEER. This CDR3 has 14 residues. V was clipped by 0 bases and J by 2 bases, with 8 bases between them. The CDR3 sequence is CASSQEPGTYEQYF. CDR3 DNA: TGCGCCAGCAGCCAAGAGCCAGGCACCTACGAGCAGTACTTC.

The J gene is TRBJ1-4, the V gene TRBV11-2; maybe TRBD1 (5 bases). V gave up 3 bases and J gave up 0 bases, with 14 bases separating them. CDR3 length: 17 residues. The germline CDR1 and CDR2 sequences are SGHAT and FQNNGV. Written as DNA, the CDR3 is TGTGCCAGCAGCTTGGTCCGGGGGAGCGCAACTAATGAAAAACTGTTTTTT. It specifies CASSLVRGSATNEKLFF. The variable domain in full, completed from reference TRBV11-2 and TRBJ1-4, reads EAGVAQSPRYKIIEKRQSVAFWCNPISGHATLYWYQQILGQGPKLLIQFQNNGVVDDSQLPKDRFSAERLKGVDSTLKIQPAKLEDSAVYLCASSLVRGSATNEKLFFGSGTQLSVL.

Many counts were recorded for this clonotype. The rearrangement joins TRBV6-5 to TRBJ2-7; 11 bases agree with TRBD2. The V segment lost 2 bases and the J segment 3 bases; nucleotides outside the gene matches: 15. The CDR3 contains 19 residues. The germline V gene has CDR1 MNHEY and CDR2 SVGAGI. CDR3 protein: CASSYPKTTSGKGIYEQYF. CDR3 nucleotide sequence: TGTGCCAGCAGTTACCCTAAAACGACTAGCGGGAAGGGTATCTACGAGCAGTACTTC.

The chain recombines TRBV12-3 or TRBV12-4 with TRBJ1-5, with TRBD1 matching 7 bases. V dropped 5 bases and J dropped 3; count of bases not matched to a gene: 10. This CDR3 spans 16 amino acids. The CDR3 nucleotides are TGTGCCAGCAGTCCCATGGACAGGACGCTCAATCAGCCCCAGCATTTT. This translates into CASSPMDRTLNQPQHF.

In its sample, this clonotype was seen a few times. Written as DNA, the CDR3 is TGTGCCAGCAGCATAGGGGGCGCGGTGGCAGATACGCAGTATTTT. Its translation: CASSIGGAVADTQYF. This chain connects TRBV5-8 to TRBJ2-3, with TRBD1 matching 7 bases. Germline CDR1 and CDR2: SGHTS and YDEGEE. The CDR3 sequence is 15 residues long. Trimming removed 4 bases from V and 4 bases from J; junction bases left unmatched: 9.

The rearrangement joins TRBV29-1 to TRBJ1-2, with 8 bases lining up with TRBD1. The CDR3 contains 13 residues. Germline V gives CDR1 SQVTM, CDR2 ANQGSEA. The junction had 4 bases not matched to a gene; V was cut back by 2 bases and J by 5 bases. CDR3 coding DNA: TGCAGCGTTGAACTGACAGGGGAGTATGGCTACACCTTC. It is translated as CSVELTGEYGYTF.